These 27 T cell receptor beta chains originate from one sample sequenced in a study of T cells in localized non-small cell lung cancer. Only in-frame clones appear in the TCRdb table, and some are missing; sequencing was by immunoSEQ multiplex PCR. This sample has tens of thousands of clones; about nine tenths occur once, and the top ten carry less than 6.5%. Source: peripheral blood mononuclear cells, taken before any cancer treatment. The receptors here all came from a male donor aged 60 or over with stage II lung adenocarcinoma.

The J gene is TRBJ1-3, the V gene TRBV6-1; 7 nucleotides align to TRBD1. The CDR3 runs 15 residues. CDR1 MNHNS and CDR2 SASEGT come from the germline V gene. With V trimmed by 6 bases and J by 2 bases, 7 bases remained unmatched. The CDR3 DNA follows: TGTGCCAGCAGGGTAACGACAGGGACTGGAAACACCATATATTTT. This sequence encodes CASRVTTGTGNTIYF.

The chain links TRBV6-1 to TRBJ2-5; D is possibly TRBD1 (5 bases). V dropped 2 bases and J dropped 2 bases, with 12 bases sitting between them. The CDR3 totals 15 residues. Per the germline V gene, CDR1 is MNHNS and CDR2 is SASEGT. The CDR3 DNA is TGTGCCAGCAGTGAATTTACGCCAGGGCAAGAGACCCAGTACTTC. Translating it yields CASSEFTPGQETQYF.

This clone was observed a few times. The CDR3 nucleotides are TGTGCCAGCAGTTCGAACAGGGGAGGGGGAGCTTTCTTT. This translates into CASSSNRGGGAFF. The J gene is TRBJ1-1, the V gene TRBV6-5, with 7 bases fitting TRBD1. Trimming took 4 bases from V and 10 from J; bases not matched to a gene: 9. The CDR3 length is 13 residues. CDR1 is MNHEY, CDR2 SVGAGI, per germline.

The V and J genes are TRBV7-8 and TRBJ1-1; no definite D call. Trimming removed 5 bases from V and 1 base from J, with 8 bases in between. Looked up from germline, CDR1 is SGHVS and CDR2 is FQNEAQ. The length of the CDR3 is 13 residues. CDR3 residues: CASSHLTNTEAFF. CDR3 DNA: TGTGCCAGCAGCCACTTGACGAACACTGAAGCTTTCTTT.

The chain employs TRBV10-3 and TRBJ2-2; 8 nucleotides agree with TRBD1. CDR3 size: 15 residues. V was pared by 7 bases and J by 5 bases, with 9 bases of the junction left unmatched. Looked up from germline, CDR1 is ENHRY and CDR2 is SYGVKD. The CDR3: CAITPEGQATGELFF. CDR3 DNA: TGTGCCATCACCCCCGAGGGACAGGCTACCGGGGAGCTGTTTTTT.

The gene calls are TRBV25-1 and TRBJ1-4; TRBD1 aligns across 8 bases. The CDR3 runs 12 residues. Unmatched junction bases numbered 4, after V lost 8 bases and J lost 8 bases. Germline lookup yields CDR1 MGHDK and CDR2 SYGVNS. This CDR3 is CASRTGGEKLFF. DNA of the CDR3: TGTGCCAGCCGAACAGGGGGGGAAAAACTGTTTTTT.

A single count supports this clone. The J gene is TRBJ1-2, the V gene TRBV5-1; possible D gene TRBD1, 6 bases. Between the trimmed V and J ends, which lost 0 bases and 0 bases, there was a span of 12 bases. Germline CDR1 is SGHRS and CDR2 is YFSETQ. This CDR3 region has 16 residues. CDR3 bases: TGCGCCAGCAGCTTGGGGGACACCCTAGCTAACTATGGCTACACCTTC. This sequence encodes CASSLGDTLANYGYTF.

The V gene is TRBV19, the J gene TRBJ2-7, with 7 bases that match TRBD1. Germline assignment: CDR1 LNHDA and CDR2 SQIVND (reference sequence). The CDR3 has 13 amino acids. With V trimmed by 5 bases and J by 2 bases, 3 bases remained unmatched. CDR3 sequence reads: CASSGTVTYEQYF. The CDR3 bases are TGTGCCAGTAGTGGGACAGTTACCTACGAGCAGTACTTC.

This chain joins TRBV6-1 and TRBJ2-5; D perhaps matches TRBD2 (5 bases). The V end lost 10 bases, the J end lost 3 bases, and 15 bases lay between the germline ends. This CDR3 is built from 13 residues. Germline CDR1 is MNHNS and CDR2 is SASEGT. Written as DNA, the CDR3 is TGTGCCACCAGAAGGAGTAGCGAAGAGACCCAGTACTTC. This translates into CATRRSSEETQYF.

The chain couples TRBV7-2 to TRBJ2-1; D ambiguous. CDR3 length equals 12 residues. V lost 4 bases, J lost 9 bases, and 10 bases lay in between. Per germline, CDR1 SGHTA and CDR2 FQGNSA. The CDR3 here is CASSSPGAEQFF. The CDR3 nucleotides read TGTGCCAGCAGCTCCCCCGGAGCTGAGCAGTTCTTC.

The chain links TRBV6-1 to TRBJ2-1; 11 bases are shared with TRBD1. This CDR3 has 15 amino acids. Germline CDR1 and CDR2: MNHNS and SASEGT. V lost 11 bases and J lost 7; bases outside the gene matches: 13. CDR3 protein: CAVKPGQGDRNEQFF. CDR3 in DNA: TGTGCCGTGAAGCCGGGACAGGGGGATCGGAATGAGCAGTTCTTC.

The CDR3 nucleotides are TGCAGGCTCAGCGGGGTTGGGCAGTTCTTC. Its translation is CRLSGVGQFF. The chain links TRBV20-1 to TRBJ2-1; TRBD2 aligns across 7 bases. The length of the CDR3 is 10 residues. Germline-derived CDR1 and CDR2 are DFQATT and SNEGSKA (reference sequence).

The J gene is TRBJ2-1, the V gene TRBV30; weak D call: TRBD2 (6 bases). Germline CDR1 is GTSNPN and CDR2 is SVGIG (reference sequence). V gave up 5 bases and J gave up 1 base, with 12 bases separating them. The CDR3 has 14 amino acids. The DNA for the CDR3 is TGTGCCTGGGGAGCGGGTCTATCCTACAATGAGCAGTTCTTC. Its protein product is CAWGAGLSYNEQFF. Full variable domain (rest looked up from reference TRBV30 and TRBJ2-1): SQTIHQWPATLVQPVGSPLSLECTVEGTSNPNLYWYRQAAGRGLQLLFYSVGIGQISSEVPQNLSASRPQDRQFILSSKKLLLSDSGFYLCAWGAGLSYNEQFFGPGTRLTVL.

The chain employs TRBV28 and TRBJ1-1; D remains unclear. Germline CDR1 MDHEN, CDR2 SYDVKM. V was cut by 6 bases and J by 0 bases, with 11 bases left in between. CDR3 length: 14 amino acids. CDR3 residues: CASRPGTLNTEAFF. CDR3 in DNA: TGTGCCAGCAGACCAGGAACTTTGAACACTGAAGCTTTCTTT.

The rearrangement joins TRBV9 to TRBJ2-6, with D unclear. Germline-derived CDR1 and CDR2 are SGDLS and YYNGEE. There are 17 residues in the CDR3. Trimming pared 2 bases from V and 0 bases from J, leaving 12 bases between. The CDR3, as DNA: TGTGCCAGCAGCGTTACCTGGGGTGGCTCTGGGGCCAACGTCCTGACTTTC. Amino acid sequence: CASSVTWGGSGANVLTF.

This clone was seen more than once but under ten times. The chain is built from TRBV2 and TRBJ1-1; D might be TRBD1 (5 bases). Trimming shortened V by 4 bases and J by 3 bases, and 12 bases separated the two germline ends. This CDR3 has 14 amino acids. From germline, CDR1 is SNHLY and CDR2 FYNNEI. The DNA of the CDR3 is TGTGCCAGCAGTGCACCACGAGGGGACACTGAAGCTTTCTTT. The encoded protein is CASSAPRGDTEAFF.

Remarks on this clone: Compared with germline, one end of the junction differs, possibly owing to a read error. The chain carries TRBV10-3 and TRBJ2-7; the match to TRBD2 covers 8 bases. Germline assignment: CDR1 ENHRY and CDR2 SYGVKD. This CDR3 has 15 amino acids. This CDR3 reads CAISDPGGWSYEQHF. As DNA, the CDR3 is TGTGCCATCAGTGACCCGGGGGGGTGGTCCTACGAGCAGCACTTC.

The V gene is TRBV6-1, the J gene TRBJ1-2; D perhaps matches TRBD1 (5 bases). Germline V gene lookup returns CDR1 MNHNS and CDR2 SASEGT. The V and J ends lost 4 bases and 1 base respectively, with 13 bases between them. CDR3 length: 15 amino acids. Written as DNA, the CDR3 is TGTGCCAGCAGTGTGTTGGGGGAAAGTAACTATGGCTACACCTTC. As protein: CASSVLGESNYGYTF.

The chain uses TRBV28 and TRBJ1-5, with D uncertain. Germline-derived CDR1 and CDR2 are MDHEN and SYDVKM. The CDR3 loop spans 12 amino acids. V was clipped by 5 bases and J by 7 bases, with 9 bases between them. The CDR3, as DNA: TGTGCCAGCAGTGTGGTCGGGCAGCCCCAGCATTTT. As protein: CASSVVGQPQHF.

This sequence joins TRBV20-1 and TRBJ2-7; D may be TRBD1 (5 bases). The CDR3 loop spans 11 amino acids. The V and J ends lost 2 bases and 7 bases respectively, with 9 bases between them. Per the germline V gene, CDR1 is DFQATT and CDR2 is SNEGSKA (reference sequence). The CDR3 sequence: CSARRGEEQYF. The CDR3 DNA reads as TGCAGTGCTAGAAGGGGCGAGGAGCAGTACTTC.

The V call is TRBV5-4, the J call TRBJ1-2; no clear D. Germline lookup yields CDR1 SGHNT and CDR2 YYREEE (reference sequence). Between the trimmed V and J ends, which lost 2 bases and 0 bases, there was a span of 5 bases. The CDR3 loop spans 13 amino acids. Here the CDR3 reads CASSFSSNYGYTF. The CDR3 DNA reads TGTGCCAGCAGCTTCAGCTCTAACTATGGCTACACCTTC.

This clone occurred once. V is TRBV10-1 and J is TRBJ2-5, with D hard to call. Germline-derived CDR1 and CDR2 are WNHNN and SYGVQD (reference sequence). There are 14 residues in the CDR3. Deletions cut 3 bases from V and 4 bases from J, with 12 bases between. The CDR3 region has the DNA TGCGCCAGCAGTGATTCTACAGCCTCAGAGACCCAGTACTTC. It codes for CASSDSTASETQYF.

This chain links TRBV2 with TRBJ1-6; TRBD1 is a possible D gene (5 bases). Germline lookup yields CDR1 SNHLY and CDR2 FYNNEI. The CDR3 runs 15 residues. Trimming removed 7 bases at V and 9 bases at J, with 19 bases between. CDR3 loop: CASKPEGVLGSPLHF. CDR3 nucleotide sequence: TGTGCCAGCAAGCCCGAAGGGGTATTAGGTTCACCCCTCCACTTT.

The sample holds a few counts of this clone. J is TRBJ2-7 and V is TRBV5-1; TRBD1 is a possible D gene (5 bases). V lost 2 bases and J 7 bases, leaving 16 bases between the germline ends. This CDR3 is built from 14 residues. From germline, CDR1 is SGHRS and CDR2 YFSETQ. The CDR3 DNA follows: TGCGCCAGCAGCTTCGGACACCCACCCTTTGAGCAGTACTTC. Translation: CASSFGHPPFEQYF.

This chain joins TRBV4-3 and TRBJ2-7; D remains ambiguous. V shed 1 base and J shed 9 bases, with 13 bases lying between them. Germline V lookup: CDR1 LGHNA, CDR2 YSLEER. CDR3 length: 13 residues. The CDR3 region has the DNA TGCGCCAGCAGCCAAGGTCCCCAGGAATGGCAGTACTTC. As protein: CASSQGPQEWQYF.

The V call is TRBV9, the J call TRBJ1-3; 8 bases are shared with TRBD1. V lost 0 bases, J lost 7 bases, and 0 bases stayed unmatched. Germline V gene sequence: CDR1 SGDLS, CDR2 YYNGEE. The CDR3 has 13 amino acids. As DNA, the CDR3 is TGTGCCAGCAGCGTAGGACAGGGGAACACCATATATTTT. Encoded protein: CASSVGQGNTIYF.

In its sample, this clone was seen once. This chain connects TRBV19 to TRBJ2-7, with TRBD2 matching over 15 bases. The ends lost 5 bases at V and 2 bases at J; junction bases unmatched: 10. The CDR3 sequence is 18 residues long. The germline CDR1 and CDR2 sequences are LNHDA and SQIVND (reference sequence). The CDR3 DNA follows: TGTGCCAGTAGTTCCCGGACTAGCGGGAGGGCCCGCACCTACGAGCAGTACTTC. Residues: CASSSRTSGRARTYEQYF.